A selection of T cell receptor beta chains follows, all from one sample in a study of control samples from healthy donors and cancer patients. Sequencing was performed with immunoSEQ multiplex PCR; in TCRdb, only in-frame clones are kept and a portion is missing. The sample shows roughly 400,000 clones, 90% of them seen only once. The sequenced sample was PBMCs. Source of these receptors: a man aged 35 to 55 with head and neck cancer. The CDR3 runs from the conserved cysteine through the conserved F or W. The order of the fields is V gene, D gene, clone size, J gene, CDR3 protein, CDR3 DNA. A D gene is named only where the DNA matches it firmly. A clone size is listed for some rows: how often the clone was seen (once, few, many), or a class if it is expanded.

V: TRBV27
D: TRBD1
size: -
J: TRBJ1-2
CDR3: CASSSGQGLYYGYTF
DNA: TGTGCCAGCAGTTCCGGACAGGGTTTGTACTATGGCTACACCTTC

V: TRBV3-1/TRBV3-2
D: -
size: -
J: TRBJ2-2
CDR3: CASSQAGRTGELFF
DNA: TGTGCCAGCAGCCAAGCGGGCCGCACCGGGGAGCTGTTTTTT

V: TRBV10-3
D: TRBD2
size: -
J: TRBJ2-2
CDR3: CAISETSGSNTGELFF
DNA: TGTGCCATCAGTGAGACTAGCGGATCGAACACCGGGGAGCTGTTTTTT

V: TRBV11-2
D: -
size: -
J: TRBJ2-5
CDR3: CASSFNRLGETQYF
DNA: TGTGCCAGCAGCTTCAATAGACTGGGGGAGACCCAGTACTTC

V: TRBV11-1
D: -
size: -
J: TRBJ2-1
CDR3: CASSLLRRNEQFF
DNA: TGTGCCAGCAGCTTACTTCGAAGGAATGAGCAGTTCTTC

V: TRBV30
D: -
size: -
J: TRBJ2-7
CDR3: CAWSPGEIGDEQYF
DNA: TGTGCCTGGAGTCCCGGGGAGATCGGTGACGAGCAGTACTTC

V: TRBV18
D: TRBD1
size: -
J: TRBJ2-7
CDR3: CASSPSARDRGPREQYF
DNA: TGTGCCAGCTCACCATCCGCCCGGGACAGGGGGCCACGGGAGCAGTACTTC

V: TRBV5-5
D: TRBD2
size: -
J: TRBJ2-7
CDR3: CASSSLAGSPGEQYF
DNA: TGTGCCAGCAGCTCCCTAGCGGGGTCCCCAGGCGAGCAGTACTTC

V: TRBV27
D: TRBD1
size: -
J: TRBJ1-1
CDR3: CASSSLFTGGTEAFF
DNA: TGTGCCAGCAGTTCCCTCTTTACAGGGGGCACTGAAGCTTTCTTT

V: TRBV6-5
D: TRBD2
size: once
J: TRBJ2-5
CDR3: CASSPAAGGQETQYF
DNA: TGTGCCAGCTCTCCGGCAGCGGGGGGCCAAGAGACCCAGTACTTC

V: TRBV9
D: -
size: -
J: TRBJ2-1
CDR3: CASSVGGGGYYEQFF
DNA: TGTGCCAGCAGCGTAGGGGGAGGGGGATACTATGAGCAGTTCTTC

V: TRBV5-1
D: -
size: -
J: TRBJ2-7
CDR3: CASRGTDLRGDEQYF
DNA: TGCGCCAGCAGGGGAACGGACCTGCGGGGAGACGAGCAGTACTTC

V: TRBV12-3/TRBV12-4
D: -
size: -
J: TRBJ2-7
CDR3: CASSLVATNEQYF
DNA: TGTGCCAGCAGTTTAGTGGCCACCAACGAGCAGTACTTC

V: TRBV3-1/TRBV3-2
D: -
size: -
J: TRBJ2-5
CDR3: CASSQATGQMLQTQYF
DNA: TGTGCCAGCAGCCAAGCCACGGGTCAGATGCTCCAGACCCAGTACTTC

V: TRBV5-1
D: TRBD2
size: -
J: TRBJ2-1
CDR3: CASSTGLAPEQFF
DNA: TGCGCCAGCAGCACGGGACTAGCGCCTGAGCAGTTCTTC

V: TRBV7-9
D: TRBD1
size: -
J: TRBJ1-1
CDR3: CASSLEQGRTEAFF
DNA: TGTGCCAGCAGCTTAGAACAGGGGCGGACTGAAGCTTTCTTT

V: TRBV18
D: -
size: -
J: TRBJ2-5
CDR3: CASSPARGQQETQYF
DNA: TGTGCCAGCTCACCCGCGCGGGGACAGCAAGAGACCCAGTACTTC

V: TRBV11-1
D: -
size: few
J: TRBJ2-5
CDR3: CASSLRGGETQYF
DNA: TGTGCCAGCAGCTTAAGGGGCGGGGAGACCCAGTACTTC

V: TRBV10-2
D: -
size: -
J: TRBJ2-3
CDR3: CASSDTDTQYF
DNA: TGCGCCAGCAGTGACACAGATACGCAGTATTTT

V: TRBV7-2
D: -
size: once
J: TRBJ2-7
CDR3: CASSLHRESYEQYF
DNA: TGTGCCAGCAGCTTGCACAGGGAATCCTACGAGCAGTACTTC

V: TRBV13
D: -
size: -
J: TRBJ1-1
CDR3: CASSLTGNTEAFF
DNA: TGTGCCAGCAGCCTTACAGGGAACACTGAAGCTTTCTTT

V: TRBV7-2
D: -
size: few
J: TRBJ2-2
CDR3: CASSLIRAGTGELFF
DNA: TGTGCCAGCAGCTTAATCCGCGCGGGCACCGGGGAGCTGTTTTTT

V: TRBV5-1
D: TRBD1
size: -
J: TRBJ2-7
CDR3: CASQRQGTTYEQYF
DNA: TGCGCCAGTCAACGACAGGGGACCACCTACGAGCAGTACTTC

V: TRBV6-5
D: -
size: -
J: TRBJ1-1
CDR3: CASTLTSVNTEAFF
DNA: TGTGCCAGCACCCTTACAAGCGTGAACACTGAAGCTTTCTTT

V: TRBV5-1
D: TRBD1
size: -
J: TRBJ2-7
CDR3: CASSMDRNYEQYF
DNA: TGCGCCAGCAGCATGGACAGGAACTACGAGCAGTACTTC

V: TRBV6-6
D: -
size: -
J: TRBJ2-1
CDR3: CASSRRSRGERGHEQFF
DNA: TGTGCCAGCAGTCGTAGGTCACGAGGTGAAAGGGGCCATGAGCAGTTCTTC

V: TRBV11-3
D: TRBD1
size: -
J: TRBJ2-2
CDR3: CASSWGQGAGGELFF
DNA: TGTGCCAGCAGCTGGGGACAGGGGGCCGGCGGGGAGCTGTTTTTT

V: TRBV29-1
D: -
size: once
J: TRBJ2-5
CDR3: CSVGGRPLRTQYF
DNA: TGCAGCGTTGGAGGGAGGCCCCTGAGGACCCAGTACTTC

V: TRBV7-2
D: TRBD2
size: -
J: TRBJ2-1
CDR3: CASSLEGSGSHNEQFF
DNA: TGTGCCAGCAGCTTAGAGGGTAGCGGGAGCCACAATGAGCAGTTCTTC

V: TRBV11-2
D: -
size: -
J: TRBJ1-2
CDR3: CASSLATGPYGYTF
DNA: TGTGCCAGCAGCTTAGCTACAGGTCCCTATGGCTACACCTTC

V: TRBV5-4
D: TRBD1
size: -
J: TRBJ2-7
CDR3: CASSSGQGARDEQYF
DNA: TGTGCCAGCAGCTCGGGACAGGGGGCGCGCGACGAGCAGTACTTC

V: TRBV5-4
D: TRBD1
size: -
J: TRBJ2-7
CDR3: CASSLGPRTGDEQYF
DNA: TGTGCCAGCAGCTTGGGTCCCCGGACAGGCGACGAGCAGTACTTC

V: TRBV9
D: -
size: -
J: TRBJ1-1
CDR3: CASSFREGTEAFF
DNA: TGTGCCAGCAGCTTTCGGGAGGGCACTGAAGCTTTCTTT

V: TRBV7-6
D: -
size: -
J: TRBJ2-7
CDR3: CASSLEGGPRYEQYF
DNA: TGTGCCAGCAGCTTAGAAGGAGGGCCCCGGTACGAGCAGTACTTC

V: TRBV7-6
D: TRBD2
size: -
J: TRBJ2-1
CDR3: CASSLTGGPYNEQFF
DNA: TGTGCCAGCAGCTTGACGGGGGGACCATACAATGAGCAGTTCTTC

V: TRBV5-1
D: -
size: -
J: TRBJ1-2
CDR3: CASSGNREAGNYGYTF
DNA: TGCGCCAGCAGCGGAAACAGGGAGGCGGGTAACTATGGCTACACCTTC

V: TRBV27
D: -
size: -
J: TRBJ2-1
CDR3: CASSEPYNEQFF
DNA: TGTGCCAGCAGCGAACCCTACAATGAGCAGTTCTTC

V: TRBV28
D: -
size: -
J: TRBJ2-7
CDR3: CASSLYGTYEQYF
DNA: TGTGCCAGCAGTTTATACGGGACCTACGAGCAGTACTTC

V: TRBV5-1
D: -
size: -
J: TRBJ1-1
CDR3: CASSPSAGGRDTEAFF
DNA: TGCGCCAGCAGCCCCTCAGCGGGGGGGCGCGACACTGAAGCTTTCTTT

V: TRBV12-3/TRBV12-4
D: -
size: -
J: TRBJ2-7
CDR3: CASSLGQGYEQYF
DNA: TGTGCCAGCAGTTTGGGTCAGGGGTACGAGCAGTACTTC

V: TRBV11-2
D: -
size: -
J: TRBJ1-1
CDR3: CASSLGGAGNTEAFF
DNA: TGTGCCAGCAGCTTAGGCGGGGCAGGAAACACTGAAGCTTTCTTT

V: TRBV6-5
D: -
size: -
J: TRBJ1-1
CDR3: CASSYSEGAEAFF
DNA: TGTGCCAGCAGTTACTCGGAAGGGGCTGAAGCTTTCTTT

V: TRBV6-5
D: -
size: -
J: TRBJ2-7
CDR3: CATQPGGYLEQYF
DNA: TGTGCCACCCAGCCGGGGGGCTATCTCGAGCAGTACTTC

V: TRBV7-2
D: TRBD1
size: -
J: TRBJ2-7
CDR3: CASSKSQGNAGEQYF
DNA: TGTGCCAGCAGCAAATCACAGGGGAATGCGGGCGAGCAGTACTTC

V: TRBV11-2
D: -
size: -
J: TRBJ2-2
CDR3: CASSLGQATGTGELFF
DNA: TGTGCCAGCAGCTTAGGGCAGGCAACGGGAACCGGGGAGCTGTTTTTT

V: TRBV18
D: -
size: -
J: TRBJ2-5
CDR3: CASSPLNTQGTQYF
DNA: TGTGCCAGCTCACCCTTGAACACTCAGGGGACCCAGTACTTC

V: TRBV6-4
D: TRBD2
size: -
J: TRBJ2-1
CDR3: CASSEGTSGNSEQFF
DNA: TGTGCCAGCAGTGAGGGGACTAGCGGGAACAGTGAGCAGTTCTTC

V: TRBV19
D: -
size: -
J: TRBJ1-1
CDR3: CASSTQQMNTEAFF
DNA: TGTGCCAGTAGTACCCAACAAATGAACACTGAAGCTTTCTTT

V: TRBV7-3
D: TRBD1
size: -
J: TRBJ2-5
CDR3: CASSANAQTGGETQYF
DNA: TGTGCCAGCAGCGCCAATGCACAGACAGGGGGAGAGACCCAGTACTTC

V: TRBV6-5
D: -
size: -
J: TRBJ1-6
CDR3: CASSYSRGAYNSPLHF
DNA: TGTGCCAGCAGTTACTCCCGGGGTGCCTATAATTCACCCCTCCACTTT

V: TRBV27
D: -
size: -
J: TRBJ2-7
CDR3: CASARDILLEQYF
DNA: TGTGCCAGCGCTCGCGACATCCTCCTGGAGCAGTACTTC

V: TRBV7-2
D: -
size: -
J: TRBJ1-5
CDR3: CASSSRAGEDQPQHF
DNA: TGTGCCAGCAGCTCCCGAGCAGGGGAGGACCAGCCCCAGCATTTT

V: TRBV9
D: -
size: -
J: TRBJ2-7
CDR3: CASSVSTTGNYEQYF
DNA: TGTGCCAGCAGCGTCTCAACTACAGGGAACTACGAGCAGTACTTC

V: TRBV5-1
D: -
size: -
J: TRBJ1-1
CDR3: CASSGAGDTEAFF
DNA: TGCGCCAGCAGCGGGGCCGGGGACACTGAAGCTTTCTTT

V: TRBV7-8
D: -
size: -
J: TRBJ2-7
CDR3: CASSFKIGPADPYYEQYF
DNA: TGTGCCAGCAGCTTTAAAATTGGACCCGCCGATCCCTACTACGAGCAGTACTTC